This T cell receptor (beta chain) emerged from a study of ipilimumab plus nivolumab after autologous stem cell transplantation. Generated by immunoSEQ multiplex PCR, the TCRdb table keeps only in-frame clones and is missing some. The sample has several thousand clones; 60% to 70% are singletons. Looked up from germline, CDR1 is LGHNA and CDR2 is YNFKEQ. CDR3 size: 13 residues. V lost 5 bases and J 3 bases, leaving 11 bases between the germline ends. The clonotype comes from a female donor with multiple myeloma. The V and J genes are TRBV4-2 and TRBJ2-7; TRBD1 is a possible D gene (6 bases). The sequencing used PBMCs, collected in a trial of ipilimumab plus nivolumab as post-transplant consolidation. CDR3 residues: CASSLEDSYEQYF. CDR3 sequence (DNA): TGTGCCAGCAGCTTGGAGGACAGCTACGAGCAGTACTTC.